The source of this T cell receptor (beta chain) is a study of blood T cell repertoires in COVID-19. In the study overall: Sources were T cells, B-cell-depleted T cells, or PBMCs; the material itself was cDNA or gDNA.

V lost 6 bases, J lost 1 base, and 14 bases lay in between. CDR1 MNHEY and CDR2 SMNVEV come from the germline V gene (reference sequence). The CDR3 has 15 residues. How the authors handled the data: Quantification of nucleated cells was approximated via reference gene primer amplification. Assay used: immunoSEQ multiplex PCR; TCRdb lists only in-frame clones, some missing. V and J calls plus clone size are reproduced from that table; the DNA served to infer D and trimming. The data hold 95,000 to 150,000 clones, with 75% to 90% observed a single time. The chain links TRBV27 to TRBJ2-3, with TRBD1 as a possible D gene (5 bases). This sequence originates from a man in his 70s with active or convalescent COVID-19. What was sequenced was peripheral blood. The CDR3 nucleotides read TGTGCCAGCAGAGAAGCTCCGACAGGCACAGATACGCAGTATTTT. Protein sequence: CASREAPTGTDTQYF.